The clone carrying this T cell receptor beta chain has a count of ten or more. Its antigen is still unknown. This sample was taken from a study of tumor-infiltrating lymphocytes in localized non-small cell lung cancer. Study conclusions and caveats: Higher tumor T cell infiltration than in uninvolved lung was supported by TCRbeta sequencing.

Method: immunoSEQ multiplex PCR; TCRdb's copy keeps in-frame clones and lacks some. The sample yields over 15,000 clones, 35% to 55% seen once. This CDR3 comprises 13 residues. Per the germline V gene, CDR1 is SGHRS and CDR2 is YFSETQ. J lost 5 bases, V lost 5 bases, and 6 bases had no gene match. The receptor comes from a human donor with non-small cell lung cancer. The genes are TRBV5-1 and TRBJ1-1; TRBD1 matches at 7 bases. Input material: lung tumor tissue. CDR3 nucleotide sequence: TGCGCCAGCAGTGAGGGGGCGAGGACTGAAGCTTTCTTT. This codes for CASSEGARTEAFF.